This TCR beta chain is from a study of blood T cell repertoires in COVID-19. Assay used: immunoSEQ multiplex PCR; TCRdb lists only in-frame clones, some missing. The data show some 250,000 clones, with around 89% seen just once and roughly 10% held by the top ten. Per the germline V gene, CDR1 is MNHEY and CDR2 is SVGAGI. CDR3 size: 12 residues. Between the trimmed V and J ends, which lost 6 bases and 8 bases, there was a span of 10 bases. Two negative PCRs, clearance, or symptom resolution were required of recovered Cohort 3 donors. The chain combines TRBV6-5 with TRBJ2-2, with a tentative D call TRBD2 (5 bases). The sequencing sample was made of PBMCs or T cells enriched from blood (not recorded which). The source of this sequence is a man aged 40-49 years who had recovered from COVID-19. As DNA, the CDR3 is TGTGCCAGCAGCCGGAGGACTGGGGAGCTGTTTTTT. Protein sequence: CASSRRTGELFF.